This entry lists 30 T cell receptor beta chains sequenced from one sample in a study of blood T cell repertoires in COVID-19. The data were produced by immunoSEQ multiplex PCR, yet TCRdb's version contains in-frame clones alone and is incomplete. The table has 200,000 to 300,000 clones, over 70% seen once; the top ten hold approximately 8%. Material for sequencing was peripheral blood. These receptors all stem from a woman older than 75 with acute or convalescent COVID-19.

This clone was counted a few times. The chain joins TRBV6-4 to TRBJ1-2; TRBD1 agrees at 8 bases. V trimming: 6 bases; J trimming: 5 bases; junction bases outside the gene matches: 23. Germline V CDR1 and CDR2: MRHNA, SNTAGT. The CDR3 totals 19 residues. CDR3 protein: CASRINRSRGTGKGYGYTF. The CDR3, as DNA: TGTGCCAGCAGGATTAACCGTTCTCGAGGGACAGGTAAAGGATATGGCTACACCTTC.

The gene calls are TRBV18 and TRBJ1-1, with 9 bases aligning to TRBD1. With V trimmed by 0 bases and J by 0 bases, 2 bases remained unmatched. CDR1 is KGHSH and CDR2 is LQKENI in the germline V gene. The CDR3 is made up of 16 amino acids. The CDR3: CASSPPGQGLNTEAFF. CDR3 sequence (DNA): TGTGCCAGCTCACCACCTGGACAGGGGTTGAACACTGAAGCTTTCTTT.

V usage is TRBV5-1 and J usage is TRBJ2-3, with 9 positions matching TRBD1. The CDR3 runs 15 residues. V shed 0 bases and J 4 bases; nucleotides not matched to a gene: 3. Germline CDR1 is SGHRS and CDR2 is YFSETQ. The CDR3 loop reads CASSLGGQGADTQYF. The CDR3, as DNA: TGCGCCAGCAGCTTGGGGGGACAGGGCGCAGATACGCAGTATTTT.

The genes are TRBV2 and TRBJ2-6; possible D gene TRBD2, 6 bases. This CDR3 region has 14 residues. V was trimmed by 5 bases and J by 3 bases, leaving 8 bases between them. Germline CDR1 SNHLY, CDR2 FYNNEI. Here the CDR3 reads CASSWGGGANVLTF. The DNA of the CDR3 is TGTGCCAGCAGTTGGGGAGGTGGGGCCAACGTCCTGACTTTC.

This chain joins TRBV3-1 (or the pseudogene TRBV3-2) and TRBJ2-5; no definite D call. The CDR3 loop spans 13 amino acids. The germline V gene encodes CDR1 LGHDT and CDR2 YNNKEL (reference sequence). V was cut by 5 bases and J by 5 bases, with 12 bases left in between. The CDR3 DNA is TGTGCCAGCAGCGTTAGGAGCCACGAGACCCAGTACTTC. This encodes CASSVRSHETQYF.

The rearrangement links TRBV27 to TRBJ1-4; perhaps TRBD1 as D (6 bases). From germline, CDR1 is MNHEY and CDR2 SMNVEV (reference sequence). Trimming took off 5 bases at V and 8 bases at J, with 18 bases between the two ends. CDR3 length: 15 residues. The DNA of the CDR3 is TGTGCCAGCAGTACCCCGGGGGGCAGCCGGGAAAAACTGTTTTTT. It translates to CASSTPGGSREKLFF. Complete variable domain (other parts from reference TRBV27 and TRBJ1-4): EAQVTQNPRYLITVTGKKLTVTCSQNMNHEYMSWYRQDPGLGLRQIYYSMNVEVTDKGDVPEGYKVSRKEKRNFPLILESPSPNQTSLYFCASSTPGGSREKLFFGSGTQLSVL.

The rearrangement links TRBV27 to TRBJ2-3; 7 bases line up with TRBD2. V was pared by 6 bases and J by 3 bases, with 6 bases of the junction left unmatched. CDR1 and CDR2 from the germline V gene are MNHEY and SMNVEV (reference sequence). This CDR3 spans 14 amino acids. The CDR3 here is CASRNLADTDTQYF. CDR3 coding DNA: TGTGCCAGCAGGAATCTAGCGGATACAGATACGCAGTATTTT.

The chain recombines TRBV4-1 with TRBJ2-3; 9 nucleotides line up with TRBD2. The CDR3 spans 17 residues. Trimming cost V 4 bases and J 4 bases; bases outside gene matches: 12. CDR1 MGHRA and CDR2 YSYEKL come from the germline V gene. The CDR3 nucleotides read TGCGCCAGCAGCCCCCGTGTGGTAGCGGGAGCACCAGATACGCAGTATTTT. Translation gives CASSPRVVAGAPDTQYF.

This chain joins TRBV5-1 and TRBJ2-1, with TRBD2 matching over 10 bases. The ends lost 6 bases at V and 7 bases at J; junction bases unmatched: 10. Germline V lookup: CDR1 SGHRS, CDR2 YFSETQ. This CDR3 is 15 amino acids long. CDR3 DNA sequence: TGCGCCAGCACCCGAGCGGGGGGGCCCCATAATGAGCAGTTCTTC. This encodes CASTRAGGPHNEQFF.

This chain joins TRBV7-9 and TRBJ1-5, with 10 bases matching TRBD1. There are 15 residues in the CDR3. The trim removed 5 bases at V and 6 bases at J, leaving 7 bases unmatched. Germline CDR1 reads SEHNR; CDR2 reads FQNEAQ (reference sequence). CDR3 loop: CASSAEGQGSQPQHF. CDR3 sequence (DNA): TGTGCCAGCAGCGCAGAGGGACAGGGGAGTCAGCCCCAGCATTTT.

The chain couples TRBV3-1 (or the pseudogene TRBV3-2) to TRBJ2-7, with 10 positions matching TRBD2. The length of the CDR3 is 19 residues. Unmatched junction bases numbered 15, after V lost 2 bases and J lost 2 bases. The germline V gene encodes CDR1 LGHDT and CDR2 YNNKEL (reference sequence). CDR3 sequence (DNA): TGTGCCAGCAGCCAACTCGGAACAGGAACTAGCGGGAAGGCCTACGAGCAGTACTTC. It is translated as CASSQLGTGTSGKAYEQYF.

This clone was seen ten or more times. The genes are TRBV19 and TRBJ1-3, with D perhaps TRBD1 (5 bases). The CDR3 totals 16 residues. CDR1 is LNHDA, CDR2 SQIVND, per germline (reference sequence). Trimming took off 3 bases at V and 0 bases at J, with 12 bases between the two ends. This chain's CDR3 is CASSISTASSGNTIYF. DNA of the CDR3: TGTGCCAGTAGTATTTCGACAGCGAGCTCTGGAAACACCATATATTTT.

The rearrangement links TRBV3-1 (or the pseudogene TRBV3-2) to TRBJ2-1, with 11 bases lining up with TRBD2. CDR1 is LGHDT, CDR2 YNNKEL, per germline (reference sequence). There are 18 residues in the CDR3. V lost 4 bases, J lost 4 bases, and 12 bases stayed unmatched. CDR3 bases: TGTGCCAGCAGCCCGACTTCCTTTAGCGGGAGGGGATACAATGAGCAGTTCTTC. Protein sequence: CASSPTSFSGRGYNEQFF.

This clone was seen just once. The rearrangement joins TRBV27 to TRBJ2-1, with 10 bases matching TRBD2. Unmatched junction bases numbered 13, after V lost 5 bases and J lost 3 bases. The CDR3 has 18 amino acids. Germline V gives CDR1 MNHEY, CDR2 SMNVEV (reference sequence). CDR3 sequence (DNA): TGTGCCAGCAGTCCACGCCCTAGCGGGAGAGGGCTCTACAATGAGCAGTTCTTC. Translated: CASSPRPSGRGLYNEQFF.

This clone was counted between two and nine times. The chain joins TRBV2 to TRBJ2-2, with D possibly being TRBD1 (5 bases). Trimming stripped 2 bases from V and 1 base from J, with 8 bases between. CDR1 and CDR2 (germline): SNHLY, FYNNEI. There are 15 residues in the CDR3. CDR3 in amino acids: CASSEYRLNTGELFF. DNA for the CDR3: TGTGCCAGCAGTGAATACAGGCTGAACACCGGGGAGCTGTTTTTT.

The rearrangement links TRBV28 to TRBJ1-5, with 7 bases that match TRBD1. With 2 bases clipped from V and 5 bases from J, the junction kept 12 bases outside the gene matches. This CDR3 is 17 amino acids long. Germline V lookup: CDR1 MDHEN, CDR2 SYDVKM. The CDR3 spells CASSLGVGTVVDQPQHF. Written as DNA, the CDR3 is TGTGCCAGCAGTTTAGGAGTAGGGACAGTAGTTGATCAGCCCCAGCATTTT.

The J gene is TRBJ2-7, the V gene TRBV5-1, with 14 bases identical to TRBD2. The germline V gene has CDR1 SGHRS and CDR2 YFSETQ. The length of the CDR3 is 15 residues. V lost 0 bases and J lost 6; bases outside the gene matches: 2. Here the CDR3 DNA reads TGCGCCAGCAGCTTGGACGGGACTAGCGGGAGCGAGCAGTACTTC. Translated, it gives CASSLDGTSGSEQYF. The entire variable domain, with the rest obtained from reference TRBV5-1 and TRBJ2-7, is as follows: KAGVTQTPRYLIKTRGQQVTLSCSPISGHRSVSWYQQTPGQGLQFLFEYFSETQRNKGNFPGRFSGRQFSNSRSEMNVSTLELGDSALYLCASSLDGTSGSEQYFGPGTRLTVT.

The rearrangement uses TRBV28 and TRBJ1-2, with D tentatively TRBD1 (5 bases). Germline loops: CDR1 MDHEN, CDR2 SYDVKM. This CDR3 has 15 amino acids. Trimming left V 3 bases short and J 5 bases short, with 16 bases between. DNA of the CDR3: TGTGCCAGCAGTTTGTCGGTCCGGGGGTATTATGGCTACACCTTC. Residues: CASSLSVRGYYGYTF.

Concerning this clone itself: The germline gene is not matched at one end of the junction; a read error may be the cause. The chain joins TRBV7-9 to TRBJ1-2; the D gene is possibly TRBD1 (5 bases). The CDR3 spans 11 residues. Germline CDR1 reads SEHNR; CDR2 reads FQNEAQ (reference sequence). The CDR3 sequence is CASSLEGPGIF. For the CDR3, the DNA is TGTGCCAGCAGCTTAGAGGGGCCAGGGATCTTC.

The chain carries TRBV7-8 and TRBJ1-2; the match to TRBD1 covers 10 bases. V was pared by 4 bases and J by 4 bases, with 9 bases of the junction left unmatched. The CDR3 has 16 amino acids. Germline V gene data show CDR1 as SGHVS and CDR2 as FQNEAQ. The CDR3 region is CASSSSDRGPGYGYTF. DNA for the CDR3: TGTGCCAGCAGCTCCAGCGACAGGGGGCCCGGCTATGGCTACACCTTC. Complete variable domain (other parts from reference TRBV7-8 and TRBJ1-2): GAGVSQSPRYKVAKRGQDVALRCDPISGHVSLFWYQQALGQGPEFLTYFQNEAQLDKSGLPSDRFFAERPEGSVSTLKIQRTQQEDSAVYLCASSSSDRGPGYGYTFGSGTRLTVV.

The chain links TRBV5-5 to TRBJ1-5; tentatively, D is TRBD1 (5 bases). CDR1 and CDR2 from the germline V gene are SGHKS and YYEKEE (reference sequence). The CDR3 is made up of 15 amino acids. V dropped 4 bases and J dropped 4 bases, with 15 bases sitting between them. CDR3 sequence: CASSLTGVSNQPQHF. The CDR3 region has the DNA TGTGCCAGCAGCCTGACGGGGGTATCGAATCAGCCCCAGCATTTT.

The gene calls are TRBV7-9 and TRBJ2-7, with TRBD1 matching over 10 bases. J gave up 3 bases and V 7 bases, and 6 bases lay outside the gene matches. The germline CDR1 and CDR2 sequences are SEHNR and FQNEAQ (reference sequence). The CDR3 has 14 amino acids. This CDR3 reads CASTSWTGGYEQYF. In nucleotides, the CDR3 is TGTGCCAGCACCTCCTGGACAGGGGGCTACGAGCAGTACTTC.

J is TRBJ2-2 and V is TRBV7-9; 9 nucleotides line up with TRBD2. Per germline, CDR1 SEHNR and CDR2 FQNEAQ (reference sequence). The CDR3 totals 17 residues. The trim removed 0 bases at V and 7 bases at J, leaving 9 bases unmatched. DNA for the CDR3: TGTGCCAGCAGCTTAGCTGCAGTAGCGGGAGTAGGCGGGGAGCTGTTTTTT. It is translated as CASSLAAVAGVGGELFF. The full variable domain, completed using reference TRBV7-9 and TRBJ2-2, is DTGVSQNPRHKITKRGQNVTFRCDPISEHNRLYWYRQTLGQGPEFLTYFQNEAQLEKSRLLSDRFSAERPKGSFSTLEIQRTEQGDSAMYLCASSLAAVAGVGGELFFGEGSRLTVL.

The chain employs TRBV5-6 and TRBJ2-7; TRBD1 matches at 12 bases. V dropped 4 bases and J dropped 7; count of bases not matched to a gene: 12. Germline V lookup: CDR1 SGHDT, CDR2 YYEEEE. The CDR3 is 16 amino acids. As DNA, the CDR3 is TGTGCCAGCAGCCCGTTACCGGGACAGGGGGCTGGAGAGCAGTACTTC. Translated: CASSPLPGQGAGEQYF.

This chain joins TRBV14 and TRBJ1-4; 9 nucleotides match TRBD1. With V trimmed by 2 bases and J by 5 bases, 3 bases remained unmatched. Germline V gives CDR1 SGHDN, CDR2 FVKESK. The length of the CDR3 is 15 residues. The chain's CDR3 is CASSQLQGANEKLFF. The CDR3, as DNA: TGTGCCAGCAGCCAATTACAGGGGGCAAATGAAAAACTGTTTTTT.

About this clone: This same CDR3 is encoded by further DNA sequences in the sample. The chain recombines TRBV15 with TRBJ1-4; D gene uncertain. V dropped 0 bases and J dropped 7 bases, with 3 bases sitting between them. Germline CDR1 is LNHNV and CDR2 is YYDKDF (reference sequence). This CDR3 is 12 amino acids long. CDR3 protein: CATSRDREKLFF. For the CDR3, the DNA is TGTGCCACCAGCAGAGATCGTGAAAAACTGTTTTTT.

In this sample, this clone turned up once. The chain employs TRBV7-8 and TRBJ2-1; 9 bases agree with TRBD2. V dropped 5 bases and J dropped 1; count of bases not matched to a gene: 6. CDR3 length: 16 residues. Per the germline V gene, CDR1 is SGHVS and CDR2 is FQNEAQ. CDR3 DNA sequence: TGTGCCAGCAGCCAACAAGCGGGAGGATCCTACAATGAGCAGTTCTTC. Protein product: CASSQQAGGSYNEQFF. The variable domain in full, with the rest retrieved from reference TRBV7-8 and TRBJ2-1, is GAGVSQSPRYKVAKRGQDVALRCDPISGHVSLFWYQQALGQGPEFLTYFQNEAQLDKSGLPSDRFFAERPEGSVSTLKIQRTQQEDSAVYLCASSQQAGGSYNEQFFGPGTRLTVL.

The gene calls are TRBV6-5 and TRBJ1-5; D unresolved. This CDR3 comprises 14 residues. CDR1 and CDR2 from the germline V gene are MNHEY and SVGAGI. Trimming shortened V by 6 bases and J by 0 bases, and 9 bases separated the two germline ends. This CDR3 is CASSSSYSNQPQHF. CDR3 bases: TGTGCCAGCAGCTCTAGTTATAGCAATCAGCCCCAGCATTTT.

V is TRBV6-1 and J is TRBJ1-1; no definite D call. The CDR3 is 14 amino acids. V gave up 3 bases and J gave up 0 bases, with 8 bases separating them. The germline V gene has CDR1 MNHNS and CDR2 SASEGT. The CDR3 region has the DNA TGTGCCAGCAGTGACGGCGGGATGAACACTGAAGCTTTCTTT. It is translated as CASSDGGMNTEAFF.

Here the CDR3 reads CASSLRQGLFYEQYF. As DNA, the CDR3 is TGTGCCAGCAGTCTCCGACAGGGCCTCTTTTACGAGCAGTACTTC. The chain has TRBV28 and TRBJ2-7; TRBD1 matches 7 bases. Trimming removed 5 bases from V and 4 bases from J; junction bases left unmatched: 11. This CDR3 spans 15 amino acids. Per the germline V gene, CDR1 is MDHEN and CDR2 is SYDVKM.